Presented here are 30 T cell receptor beta chains from one specimen sequenced in a study of blood T cell repertoires in COVID-19 (dated by TCRdb to 2018 to 2020). The library was generated by the immunoSEQ multiplex PCR assay. TCRdb mirrors the immuneACCESS table, restricted to in-frame sequences. Some clones are absent from its copies; in checked studies, under half trace to an unresolved V gene, and the reason for the others is unknown. Present in this sample are about 74,000 clones, about 90% of which were seen just once. Of the sample, around 2% falls within the top ten clones. The sample was peripheral blood. The receptor source for this set is a woman of 80 years or more with active or convalescent COVID-19.

CDR3 loop: CASSPSTGGEGETQYF. CDR3 DNA sequence: TGCGCCAGCAGCCCGTCGACAGGGGGCGAGGGAGAGACCCAGTACTTC. The V gene is TRBV5-1, the J gene TRBJ2-5, with 10 positions matching TRBD1. Trimming removed 4 bases from V and 4 bases from J; junction bases left unmatched: 10. The CDR3 totals 16 residues. Looked up from germline, CDR1 is SGHRS and CDR2 is YFSETQ.

In DNA form, the CDR3 reads TGTGCCAGCAGCTTGGGCTTTCAGGGAACGGAGACCCAGTACTTC. Its translation is CASSLGFQGTETQYF. The chain couples TRBV5-6 to TRBJ2-5; TRBD1 is a possible D gene (5 bases). V was pared by 0 bases and J by 5 bases, with 14 bases between. Looked up from germline, CDR1 is SGHDT and CDR2 is YYEEEE. CDR3 length equals 15 residues.

This chain uses TRBV19 with TRBJ2-7, with 12 bases aligning to TRBD1. CDR1 is LNHDA, CDR2 SQIVND, per germline (reference sequence). Losses at the gene ends were 4 bases for V and 0 bases for J; bases not matched to a gene: 1. The CDR3 runs 15 residues. In nucleotides, the CDR3 is TGTGCCAGTAGTAAGGGACAGGGGGCCTCCTACGAGCAGTACTTC. Its translation is CASSKGQGASYEQYF.

The V and J genes are TRBV9 and TRBJ1-2; 8 positions match TRBD1. CDR3 length equals 14 residues. Germline loops: CDR1 SGDLS, CDR2 YYNGEE. The ends lost 10 bases at V and 4 bases at J; junction bases unmatched: 12. In nucleotides, the CDR3 is TGTGCCTCTGCCCGACGGACAGGGTCCTATGGCTACACCTTC. Its protein is CASARRTGSYGYTF. Full variable domain (outside the CDR3, taken from reference TRBV9 and TRBJ1-2): DSGVTQTPKHLITATGQRVTLRCSPRSGDLSVYWYQQSLDQGLQFLIQYYNGEERAKGNILERFSAQQFPDLHSELNLSSLELGDSALYFCASARRTGSYGYTFGSGTRLTVV.

J is TRBJ1-5 and V is TRBV27; 7 positions match TRBD1. The CDR3 has 14 amino acids. Losses at the gene ends were 5 bases for V and 4 bases for J; bases not matched to a gene: 5. Germline-derived CDR1 and CDR2 are MNHEY and SMNVEV (reference sequence). CDR3 protein: CASSPWDRNQPQHF. In nucleotides, the CDR3 is TGTGCCAGCAGTCCCTGGGACAGAAATCAGCCCCAGCATTTT.

J is TRBJ2-5 and V is TRBV6-5; D is ambiguous. V was trimmed by 4 bases and J by 3 bases, leaving 12 bases between them. CDR3 length: 14 amino acids. In germline, CDR1 is MNHEY, CDR2 SVGAGI. CDR3 amino acids: CASSFVGTKETQYF. CDR3 sequence (DNA): TGTGCCAGCAGTTTTGTCGGTACCAAAGAGACCCAGTACTTC.

V usage is TRBV5-6 and J usage is TRBJ2-3; 9 bases line up with TRBD1. CDR1 and CDR2 from the germline V gene are SGHDT and YYEEEE. The V segment lost 3 bases and the J segment 3 bases; nucleotides outside the gene matches: 8. CDR3 length equals 16 residues. As DNA, the CDR3 is TGTGCCAGCAGCTACCCGGGACAGGGACGGACAGATACGCAGTATTTT. Its protein product is CASSYPGQGRTDTQYF.

The chain recombines TRBV19 with TRBJ2-7, with 8 bases aligning to TRBD2. CDR3 size: 17 residues. Per the germline V gene, CDR1 is LNHDA and CDR2 is SQIVND (reference sequence). Losses at the gene ends were 5 bases for V and 6 bases for J; bases not matched to a gene: 18. Here the CDR3 reads CASSPRLFGAGEAEQYF. CDR3 nucleotides: TGTGCCAGTAGTCCTAGACTTTTTGGAGCGGGAGAGGCCGAGCAGTACTTC.

The chain employs TRBV2 and TRBJ1-6, with no clear D. The germline gives CDR1 SNHLY, CDR2 FYNNEI. Deletions cut 4 bases from V and 10 bases from J, with 11 bases between. This CDR3 has 13 residues. CDR3 in amino acids: CASSAWADSPLHF. The CDR3 DNA reads TGTGCCAGCAGTGCCTGGGCTGACTCACCCCTCCACTTT.

This sequence joins TRBV2 and TRBJ2-1; 7 positions agree with TRBD2. Unmatched junction bases numbered 2, after V lost 5 bases and J lost 10 bases. Germline-derived CDR1 and CDR2 are SNHLY and FYNNEI. There are 11 residues in the CDR3. Here the CDR3 reads CASSRTREQFF. The DNA for the CDR3 is TGTGCCAGCAGTAGGACTAGAGAGCAGTTCTTC.

V is TRBV14 and J is TRBJ2-1; 9 bases agree with TRBD2. The CDR3 consists of 17 residues. Trimming at V came to 2 bases and at J to 0 bases, leaving 5 bases not matched to a gene. Germline lookup yields CDR1 SGHDN and CDR2 FVKESK. The chain's CDR3 is CASSQSGSGSSYNEQFF. The DNA of the CDR3 is TGTGCCAGCAGCCAATCGGGTAGCGGGAGCTCCTACAATGAGCAGTTCTTC. The full variable domain, in which reference TRBV14 and TRBJ2-1 provide the parts outside the CDR3, is EAGVTQFPSHSVIEKGQTVTLRCDPISGHDNLYWYRRVMGKEIKFLLHFVKESKQDESGMPNNRFLAERTGGTYSTLKVQPAELEDSGVYFCASSQSGSGSSYNEQFFGPGTRLTVL.

This clone was found a few times. V gene TRBV6-5 combines with J gene TRBJ2-7; no firm D call. Germline V gene data show CDR1 as MNHEY and CDR2 as SVGAGI. The V gene lost 7 bases and the J gene lost 9 bases, with 13 bases spanning the gap. There are 11 residues in the CDR3. The CDR3 protein is CASTTAAVQYF. In nucleotides, the CDR3 is TGTGCCAGCACCACAGCCGCTGTGCAGTACTTC.

The genes are TRBV9 and TRBJ2-1, with a weak D call TRBD1 (5 bases). Trimming removed 4 bases from V and 10 bases from J, with 18 bases in between. Germline-derived CDR1 and CDR2 are SGDLS and YYNGEE. CDR3 size: 14 residues. The CDR3 bases are TGTGCCAGCAGCCCTCAAGGGCAGGGTGACGAGCAGTTCTTC. Translation: CASSPQGQGDEQFF.

The rearrangement links TRBV5-4 to TRBJ2-1, with D perhaps matching TRBD2 (5 bases). Germline V gives CDR1 SGHNT, CDR2 YYREEE (reference sequence). This CDR3 is built from 13 residues. V lost 4 bases and J lost 8, with 13 bases in between. CDR3 residues: CASSPEVVDEQFF. The CDR3 region has the DNA TGTGCCAGCAGCCCGGAGGTAGTGGATGAGCAGTTCTTC. The full variable domain, with the rest looked up from reference TRBV5-4 and TRBJ2-1, is ETGVTQSPTHLIKTRGQQVTLRCSSQSGHNTVSWYQQALGQGPQFIFQYYREEENGRGNFPPRFSGLQFPNYSSELNVNALELDDSALYLCASSPEVVDEQFFGPGTRLTVL.

CDR3 loop: CSVSNRAETQYF. The DNA of the CDR3 is TGCAGCGTTTCAAACAGAGCAGAGACCCAGTACTTC. This rearrangement joins TRBV29-1 to TRBJ2-5; D not certain. V dropped 5 bases and J dropped 4 bases, with 11 bases sitting between them. Per germline, CDR1 SQVTM and CDR2 ANQGSEA. The CDR3 is 12 amino acids.

The gene calls are TRBV5-1 and TRBJ1-4; D might be TRBD1 (5 bases). The germline V and J ends were trimmed by 0 bases and 8 bases, with 14 bases remaining between them. From germline, CDR1 is SGHRS and CDR2 YFSETQ. The CDR3 totals 15 residues. This CDR3 is CASSLGQGGNEKLFF. The CDR3 DNA reads TGCGCCAGCAGCTTGGGTCAGGGTGGTAACGAAAAACTGTTTTTT.

The J gene is TRBJ1-6, the V gene TRBV28; D is possibly TRBD1 (6 bases). Trimming pared 4 bases from V and 13 bases from J, leaving 20 bases between. Germline V gene data show CDR1 as MDHEN and CDR2 as SYDVKM. The CDR3 length is 15 residues. Here the CDR3 reads CASSSPSAGALPLHF. The CDR3 nucleotides are TGTGCCAGCAGTTCACCGTCAGCGGGGGCTCTTCCCCTCCACTTT.

The J gene is TRBJ1-6, the V gene TRBV27; TRBD1 aligns across 7 bases. Germline V lookup: CDR1 MNHEY, CDR2 SMNVEV (reference sequence). Unmatched junction bases numbered 4, after V lost 4 bases and J lost 7 bases. This CDR3 has 14 residues. The CDR3 sequence: CASSSRGNNSPLHF. CDR3 DNA: TGTGCCAGCAGTTCCAGGGGGAACAATTCACCCCTCCACTTT.

The CDR3, as DNA: TGTGCCAGCAGCTTAACACAGGTTGAGGGCTACACCTTC. Amino acid sequence: CASSLTQVEGYTF. The chain is built from TRBV7-2 and TRBJ1-2; D perhaps matches TRBD1 (5 bases). V lost 2 bases to trimming and J lost 8 bases, with 12 bases between them. Germline-derived CDR1 and CDR2 are SGHTA and FQGNSA. The CDR3 consists of 13 residues.

This chain links TRBV28 with TRBJ1-3, with 11 bases identical to TRBD1. The CDR3 is made up of 16 amino acids. With 2 bases clipped from V and 2 bases from J, the junction kept 2 bases outside the gene matches. Germline V gene sequence: CDR1 MDHEN, CDR2 SYDVKM. CDR3 in DNA: TGTGCCAGCAGTTTACCGGGACAGGGGGCTGGAAACACCATATATTTT. Residues: CASSLPGQGAGNTIYF.

The rearrangement uses TRBV6-2 or TRBV6-3 and TRBJ2-1, with TRBD2 matching over 13 bases. The CDR3 sequence is 20 residues long. V was pared by 6 bases and J by 8 bases, with 22 bases of the junction left unmatched. The V gene's germline CDR1 is MNHEY and CDR2 SVGEGT. CDR3 DNA sequence: TGTGCCAGCAGCACACCACCGGGACAACCTACTAGCGGGAGGGCCGATGAGCAGTTCTTC. Its translation: CASSTPPGQPTSGRADEQFF.

Worth noting for this clone: Compared with germline, one end of the junction differs, possibly owing to a read error. The CDR3 DNA is TGTGCCAGCACCTTGACAGGCCTGGCAACTAATGAAAAACTGTTTTTT. This sequence encodes CASTLTGLATNEKLFF. The V and J genes are TRBV5-6 and TRBJ1-4, with D tentatively TRBD1 (6 bases). This CDR3 region has 16 residues. CDR1 SGHDT and CDR2 YYEEEE come from the germline V gene.

The chain uses TRBV3-1 (or the pseudogene TRBV3-2) and TRBJ2-1; perhaps TRBD2 as D (5 bases). The CDR3 is 17 residues long. V lost 7 bases to trimming and J lost 5 bases, with 24 bases between them. Germline CDR1 reads LGHDT; CDR2 reads YNNKEL (reference sequence). CDR3 sequence reads: CASKVSSERADHNEQFF. The CDR3 bases are TGTGCCAGCAAAGTGAGTAGCGAGAGGGCTGACCACAATGAGCAGTTCTTC.

The chain joins TRBV7-8 to TRBJ2-1; 7 nucleotides line up with TRBD2. Germline trimming cut 4 bases from V and 7 bases from J; bases unmatched to any gene: 7. The germline gives CDR1 SGHVS, CDR2 FQNEAQ. There are 14 residues in the CDR3. CDR3 nucleotide sequence: TGTGCCAGCAGCTCGCCGGGAGGCCTTAATGAGCAGTTCTTC. The encoded protein is CASSSPGGLNEQFF. Drawing the rest from reference TRBV7-8 and TRBJ2-1, the complete variable domain is GAGVSQSPRYKVAKRGQDVALRCDPISGHVSLFWYQQALGQGPEFLTYFQNEAQLDKSGLPSDRFFAERPEGSVSTLKIQRTQQEDSAVYLCASSSPGGLNEQFFGPGTRLTVL.

V and J are TRBV5-6 and TRBJ2-5, with TRBD1 matching over 7 bases. The V gene end was trimmed by 2 bases and the J gene end by 2 bases; junction bases not matched to a gene: 9. Germline lookup yields CDR1 SGHDT and CDR2 YYEEEE. This CDR3 contains 16 residues. CDR3 protein: CASSFRPGQIQETQYF. In nucleotides, the CDR3 is TGTGCCAGCAGCTTCCGACCGGGACAGATACAAGAGACCCAGTACTTC.

This clone is classed as medium-sized. The chain is built from TRBV27 and TRBJ2-1; D possibly corresponds to TRBD2 (6 bases). CDR3 length equals 12 residues. Trimming took 5 bases from V and 9 from J, leaving 11 bases between them. Germline lookup yields CDR1 MNHEY and CDR2 SMNVEV (reference sequence). The CDR3 DNA reads as TGTGCCAGCAGTATTATCGGGAGTGAGCAGTTCTTC. Amino acid sequence: CASSIIGSEQFF.

J is TRBJ1-2 and V is TRBV5-1; D is unclear. V was shortened by 0 bases and J by 3 bases, with 15 bases between the two germline ends. This CDR3 has 16 amino acids. Per the germline V gene, CDR1 is SGHRS and CDR2 is YFSETQ. CDR3 DNA: TGCGCCAGCAGCTTGGGGGCCACCTTGACGGACTATGGCTACACCTTC. Translated: CASSLGATLTDYGYTF.

V and J are TRBV24-1 and TRBJ1-5; D perhaps matches TRBD1 (5 bases). Per germline, CDR1 KGHDR and CDR2 SFDVKD. V gave up 1 base and J gave up 2 bases, with 8 bases separating them. The CDR3 is made up of 15 amino acids. The CDR3 here is CATSDFSTGNQPQHF. The CDR3 DNA sequence: TGTGCCACCAGTGATTTCTCGACAGGCAATCAGCCCCAGCATTTT.

This clone was seen once. The chain joins TRBV4-3 to TRBJ1-1; TRBD1 aligns across 7 bases. Germline CDR1 reads LGHNA; CDR2 reads YSLEER. The junction had 9 bases not matched to a gene; V was cut back by 3 bases and J by 11 bases. This CDR3 is 13 amino acids long. CDR3: CASSQTGSNRAFF. The CDR3 DNA is TGCGCCAGCAGCCAGACAGGGAGTAACCGTGCTTTCTTT.

The rearrangement joins TRBV28 to TRBJ2-2; 8 bases are shared with TRBD2. Germline V gene data show CDR1 as MDHEN and CDR2 as SYDVKM. With 3 bases clipped from V and 3 bases from J, the junction kept 3 bases outside the gene matches. The CDR3 runs 15 residues. CDR3 DNA: TGTGCCAGCAGTTTCCGCGGGGGGTACACCGGGGAGCTGTTTTTT. Translation: CASSFRGGYTGELFF.